This T cell receptor (beta chain) was recovered during a study of cytomegalovirus exposure and HLA in healthy donors. Findings and limits, study-wide: Some TCR beta chains (approximately 180 of them) were listed as cytomegalovirus-associated. Analyses of presence/absence relied on an assumption of roughly uniform sequencing depth across donors.

Trimming cost V 0 bases and J 2 bases, with 9 bases left between them. This CDR3 region has 15 residues. Germline loops: CDR1 PRHDT, CDR2 FYEKMQ (reference sequence). About this clone itself: Its target is not known.

The PCR had 60 Vbeta and 13 Jbeta primers. The data were produced by immunoSEQ multiplex PCR, yet TCRdb's version contains in-frame clones alone and is incomplete. This table holds approximately 100,000 clones, around three quarters found once. V is TRBV13 and J is TRBJ2-3; D is uncertain. The sample consisted of PBMCs. The receptor was derived from a female donor in good health and CMV-seronegative. The CDR3 sequence is CASSLGARFTDTQYF. DNA for the CDR3: TGTGCCAGCAGCTTAGGGGCGCGGTTCACAGATACGCAGTATTTT. Variable domain in full (rest from reference TRBV13 and TRBJ2-3): AAGVIQSPRHLIKEKRETATLKCYPIPRHDTVYWYQQGPGQDPQFLISFYEKMQSDKGSIPDRFSAQQFSDYHSELNMSSLELGDSALYFCASSLGARFTDTQYFGPGTRLTVL.